This T cell receptor beta chain came from a study of blood T cell repertoires in COVID-19. The CDR3 extends over 16 amino acids. V lost 4 bases and J 0 bases, leaving 16 bases between the germline ends. The germline gives CDR1 LGHNA, CDR2 YSLEER. Per the original methods: The authors estimated nucleated cell counts from reference gene primer amplification. Libraries were prepared by immunoSEQ multiplex PCR; TCRdb keeps only in-frame clonotypes and omits some of them. V, J and clone size are those of that table, while D and trimming were read from the DNA. The data hold a few hundred thousand clones, with 80% to 90% observed a single time.

This chain links TRBV4-3 with TRBJ2-7; D is uncertain. This TCR was recovered from a woman aged 45-59 years who had recovered from COVID-19. Source material: peripheral blood. CDR3 DNA sequence: TGCGCCAGCAGCCGAGAAGTTGCCAGCGTCTCCTACGAGCAGTACTTC. Protein: CASSREVASVSYEQYF.